This T cell receptor (beta chain) was recovered during a study of blood T cell repertoires in COVID-19. TCRdb's copy holds only in-frame clones and misses some; the assay was immunoSEQ multiplex PCR. The sample holds under 250,000 clones, 70% to 80% seen once. In germline, CDR1 is LGHNA, CDR2 YNFKEQ. The CDR3 is 14 amino acids. The germline V and J ends were trimmed by 4 bases and 4 bases, with 13 bases remaining between them. This clonotype was sampled from a woman in her thirties or forties with COVID-19, enrolled during active disease. The sequencing input was peripheral blood. The chain uses TRBV4-2 and TRBJ1-2, with unresolved D. The CDR3 here is CASSPPTGSYGYTF. The CDR3 coding sequence is TGTGCCAGCAGCCCCCCGACGGGAAGCTATGGCTACACCTTC.